What follows are 4 T cell receptor beta chains derived from one specimen sequenced in a study of T cell changes during pregnancy in multiple sclerosis. Sequenced by immunoSEQ multiplex PCR; TCRdb stores in-frame clones only, minus some. The data contain 18,000 or so clones, approximately 90% of them singletons. Sequences were derived from CD4+ T cells from peripheral blood mononuclear cells, sampled in the first trimester of pregnancy. The receptor source for this set is a female donor in good health, enrolled as a control in a pregnancy study.

CDR3 coding DNA: TGTGCCAGCAGCCCAGACACAGATACGCAGTATTTT. It specifies CASSPDTDTQYF. The rearrangement joins TRBV25-1 to TRBJ2-3; no clear D gene. Germline CDR1 reads MGHDK; CDR2 reads SYGVNS. This CDR3 region has 12 residues. Between the trimmed V and J ends, which lost 6 bases and 2 bases, there was a span of 6 bases.

This rearrangement joins TRBV18 to TRBJ1-1; 9 positions agree with TRBD1. From germline, CDR1 is KGHSH and CDR2 LQKENI. V lost 1 base to trimming and J lost 5 bases; unmatched junction nucleotides: 8. This CDR3 is 16 amino acids long. The CDR3 DNA follows: TGTGCCAGCTCACCACGGGACAGGGTGAGGGGGACTGAAGCTTTCTTT. Its protein is CASSPRDRVRGTEAFF.

The V gene is TRBV19, the J gene TRBJ1-2; TRBD1 matches 8 bases. The germline CDR1 and CDR2 sequences are LNHDA and SQIVND (reference sequence). This CDR3 is 14 amino acids long. J was trimmed by 5 bases and V by 3 bases; bases with no gene match: 5. The CDR3 loop reads CASSIQGARYGYTF. DNA of the CDR3: TGTGCCAGTAGTATTCAGGGGGCGAGGTATGGCTACACCTTC.

The chain carries TRBV5-5 and TRBJ2-7; 9 bases align to TRBD2. Germline values: CDR1 SGHKS, CDR2 YYEKEE (reference sequence). The CDR3 runs to 15 residues. The V and J ends lost 1 base and 5 bases, in that order; junction bases with no gene match: 7. The CDR3 region is CASSLSLLAGHEQYF. DNA of the CDR3: TGTGCCAGCAGCTTGTCCCTCCTAGCGGGACACGAGCAGTACTTC.